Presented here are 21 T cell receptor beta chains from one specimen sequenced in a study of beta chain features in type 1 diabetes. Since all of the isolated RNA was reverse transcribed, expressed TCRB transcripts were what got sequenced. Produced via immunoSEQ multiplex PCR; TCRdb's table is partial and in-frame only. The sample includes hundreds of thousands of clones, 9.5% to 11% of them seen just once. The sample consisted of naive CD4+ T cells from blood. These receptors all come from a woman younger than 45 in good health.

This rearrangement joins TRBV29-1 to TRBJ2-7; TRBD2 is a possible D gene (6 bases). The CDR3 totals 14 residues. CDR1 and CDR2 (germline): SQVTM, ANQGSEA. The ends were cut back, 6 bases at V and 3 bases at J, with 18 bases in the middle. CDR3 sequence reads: CSVGGTQEGYEQYF. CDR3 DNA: TGCAGCGTGGGCGGGACCCAGGAAGGCTACGAGCAGTACTTC.

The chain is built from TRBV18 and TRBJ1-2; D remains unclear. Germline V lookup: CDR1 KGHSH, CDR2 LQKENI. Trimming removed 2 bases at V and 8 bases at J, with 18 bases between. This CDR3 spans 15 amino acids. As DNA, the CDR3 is TGTGCCAGCTCACCAGGCGAAGCGCTCGGGTGGGGCTACACCTTC. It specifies CASSPGEALGWGYTF.

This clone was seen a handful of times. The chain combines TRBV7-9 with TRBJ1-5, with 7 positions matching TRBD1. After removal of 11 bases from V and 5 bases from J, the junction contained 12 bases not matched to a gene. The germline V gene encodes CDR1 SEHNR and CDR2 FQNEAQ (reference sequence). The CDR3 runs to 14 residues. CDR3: CAGQDTGTDQPQHF. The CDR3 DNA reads TGTGCCGGTCAGGACACCGGGACAGATCAGCCCCAGCATTTT.

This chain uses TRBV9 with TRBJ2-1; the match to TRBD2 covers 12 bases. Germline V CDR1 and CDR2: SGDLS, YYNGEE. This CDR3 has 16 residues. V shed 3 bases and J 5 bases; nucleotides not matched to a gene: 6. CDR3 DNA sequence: TGTGCCAGCAGCGCCGGACTAGCGGGATATAACAATGAGCAGTTCTTC. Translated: CASSAGLAGYNNEQFF.

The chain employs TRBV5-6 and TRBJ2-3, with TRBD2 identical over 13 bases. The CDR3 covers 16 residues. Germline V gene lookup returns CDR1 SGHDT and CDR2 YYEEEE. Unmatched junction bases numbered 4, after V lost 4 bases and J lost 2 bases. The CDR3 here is CASSRGLAGSTDTQYF. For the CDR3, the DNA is TGTGCCAGCAGCCGGGGACTAGCGGGGTCCACAGATACGCAGTATTTT.

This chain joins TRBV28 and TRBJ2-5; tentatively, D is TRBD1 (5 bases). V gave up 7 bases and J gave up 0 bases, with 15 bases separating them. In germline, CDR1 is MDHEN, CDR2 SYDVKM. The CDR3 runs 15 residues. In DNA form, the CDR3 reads TGTGCCAGCAAAGGCAGGGCGATCGACCAAGAGACCCAGTACTTC. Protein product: CASKGRAIDQETQYF.

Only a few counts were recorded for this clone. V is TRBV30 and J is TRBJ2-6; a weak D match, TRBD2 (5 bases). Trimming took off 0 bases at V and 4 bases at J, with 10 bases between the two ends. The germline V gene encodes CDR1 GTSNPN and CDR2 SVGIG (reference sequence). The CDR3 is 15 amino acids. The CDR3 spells CAWSVGVAGANVLTF. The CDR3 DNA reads TGTGCCTGGAGTGTCGGGGTGGCCGGGGCCAACGTCCTGACTTTC.

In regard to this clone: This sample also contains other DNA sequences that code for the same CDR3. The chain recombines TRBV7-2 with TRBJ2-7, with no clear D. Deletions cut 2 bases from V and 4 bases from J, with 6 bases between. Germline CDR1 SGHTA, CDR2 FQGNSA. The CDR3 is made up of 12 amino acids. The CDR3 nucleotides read TGTGCCAGCAGCTTATCCCTATACGAGCAGTACTTC. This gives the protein CASSLSLYEQYF.

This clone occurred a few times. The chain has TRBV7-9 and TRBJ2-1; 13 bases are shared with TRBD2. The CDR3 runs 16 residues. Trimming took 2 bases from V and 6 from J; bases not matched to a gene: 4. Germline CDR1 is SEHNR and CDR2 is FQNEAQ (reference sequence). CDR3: CASSLPTSGRLNEQFF. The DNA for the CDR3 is TGTGCCAGCAGCTTACCGACTAGCGGGAGGCTCAATGAGCAGTTCTTC.

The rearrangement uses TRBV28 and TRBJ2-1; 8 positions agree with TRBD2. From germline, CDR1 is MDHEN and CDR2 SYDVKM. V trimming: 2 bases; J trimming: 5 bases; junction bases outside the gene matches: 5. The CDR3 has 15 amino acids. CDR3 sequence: CASSLGTSGDNEQFF. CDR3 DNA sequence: TGTGCCAGCAGTTTAGGAACTAGCGGTGACAATGAGCAGTTCTTC.

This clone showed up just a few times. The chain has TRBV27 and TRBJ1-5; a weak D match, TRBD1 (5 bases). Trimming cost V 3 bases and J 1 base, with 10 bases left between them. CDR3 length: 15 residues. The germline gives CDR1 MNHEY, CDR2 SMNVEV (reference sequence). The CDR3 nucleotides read TGTGCCAGCAGTTTCGGGGGAGGAAGCAATCAGCCCCAGCATTTT. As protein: CASSFGGGSNQPQHF.

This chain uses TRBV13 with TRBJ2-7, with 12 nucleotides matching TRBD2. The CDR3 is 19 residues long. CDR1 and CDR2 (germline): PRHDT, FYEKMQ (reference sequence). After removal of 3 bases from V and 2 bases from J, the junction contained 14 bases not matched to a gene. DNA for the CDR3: TGTGCCAGCAGCTTGAGTAGTCGGCTAGCGGGAGGGAGTGCCTACGAGCAGTACTTC. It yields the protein CASSLSSRLAGGSAYEQYF. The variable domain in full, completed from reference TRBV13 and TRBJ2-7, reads AAGVIQSPRHLIKEKRETATLKCYPIPRHDTVYWYQQGPGQDPQFLISFYEKMQSDKGSIPDRFSAQQFSDYHSELNMSSLELGDSALYFCASSLSSRLAGGSAYEQYFGPGTRLTVT.

The CDR3 DNA reads as TGTGCCAGCAGCCAAGATCTGGGACTAGCGGGATCCTACGAGCAGTACTTC. It specifies CASSQDLGLAGSYEQYF. The rearrangement joins TRBV4-2 to TRBJ2-7; TRBD2 agrees at 13 bases. CDR3 length: 17 residues. Unmatched junction bases numbered 3, after V lost 0 bases and J lost 1 base. Germline assignment: CDR1 LGHNA and CDR2 YNFKEQ.

CDR3 region: CASSQGTGARETQYF. In DNA, the CDR3 is TGCGCCAGCAGCCAGGGGACAGGGGCACGAGAGACCCAGTACTTC. V usage is TRBV4-3 and J usage is TRBJ2-5; 10 positions match TRBD1. Looked up from germline, CDR1 is LGHNA and CDR2 is YSLEER. The J segment lost 4 bases and the V segment lost 3 bases, leaving 5 bases of the junction unmatched. The CDR3 is 15 residues long.

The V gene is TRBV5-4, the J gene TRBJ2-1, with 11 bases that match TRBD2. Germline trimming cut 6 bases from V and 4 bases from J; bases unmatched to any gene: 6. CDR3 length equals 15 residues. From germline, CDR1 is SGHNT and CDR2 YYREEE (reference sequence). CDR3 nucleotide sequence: TGTGCCAGCAACCCGGGACTAGCGGAGTACAATGAGCAGTTCTTC. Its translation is CASNPGLAEYNEQFF.

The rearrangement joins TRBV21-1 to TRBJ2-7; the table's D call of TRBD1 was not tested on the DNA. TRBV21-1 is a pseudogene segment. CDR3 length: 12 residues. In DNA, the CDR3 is TGTGCCAGCAGTGACAACTTGAGCGAGCAGTACTTC. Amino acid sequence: CASSDNLSEQYF.

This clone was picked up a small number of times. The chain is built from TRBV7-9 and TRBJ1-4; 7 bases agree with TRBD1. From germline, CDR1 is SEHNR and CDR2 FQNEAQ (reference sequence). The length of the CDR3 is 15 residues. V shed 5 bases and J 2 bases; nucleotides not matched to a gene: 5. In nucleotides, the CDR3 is TGTGCCAGCAGCGCACCGGGACAGACTAATGAAAAACTGTTTTTT. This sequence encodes CASSAPGQTNEKLFF.

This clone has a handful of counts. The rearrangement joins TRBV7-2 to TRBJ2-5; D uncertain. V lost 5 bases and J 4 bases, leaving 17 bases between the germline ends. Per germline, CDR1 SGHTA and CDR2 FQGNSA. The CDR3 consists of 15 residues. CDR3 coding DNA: TGTGCCAGCAGCCCCGAAAATCAGCGTGGAGAGACCCAGTACTTC. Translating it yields CASSPENQRGETQYF.

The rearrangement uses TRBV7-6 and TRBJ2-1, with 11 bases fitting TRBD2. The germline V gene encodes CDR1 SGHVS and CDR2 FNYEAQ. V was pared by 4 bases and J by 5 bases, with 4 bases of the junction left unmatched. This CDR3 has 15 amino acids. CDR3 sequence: CASSSVTSGNNEQFF. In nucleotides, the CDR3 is TGTGCCAGCAGCTCGGTGACTAGCGGGAACAATGAGCAGTTCTTC.

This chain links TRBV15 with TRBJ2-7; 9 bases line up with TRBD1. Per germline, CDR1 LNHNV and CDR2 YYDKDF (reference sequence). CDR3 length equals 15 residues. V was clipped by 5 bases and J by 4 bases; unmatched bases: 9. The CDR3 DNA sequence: TGTGCCACCAGCTCCCGGGACAGGGCAAGGTACGAGCAGTACTTC. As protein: CATSSRDRARYEQYF.

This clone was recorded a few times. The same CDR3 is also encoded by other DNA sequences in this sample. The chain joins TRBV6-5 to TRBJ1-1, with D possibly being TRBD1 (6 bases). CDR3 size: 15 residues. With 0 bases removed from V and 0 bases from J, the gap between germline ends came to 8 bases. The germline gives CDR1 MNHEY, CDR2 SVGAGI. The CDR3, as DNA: TGTGCCAGCAGTTACTCTAGGGGGTTGAACACTGAAGCTTTCTTT. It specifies CASSYSRGLNTEAFF.